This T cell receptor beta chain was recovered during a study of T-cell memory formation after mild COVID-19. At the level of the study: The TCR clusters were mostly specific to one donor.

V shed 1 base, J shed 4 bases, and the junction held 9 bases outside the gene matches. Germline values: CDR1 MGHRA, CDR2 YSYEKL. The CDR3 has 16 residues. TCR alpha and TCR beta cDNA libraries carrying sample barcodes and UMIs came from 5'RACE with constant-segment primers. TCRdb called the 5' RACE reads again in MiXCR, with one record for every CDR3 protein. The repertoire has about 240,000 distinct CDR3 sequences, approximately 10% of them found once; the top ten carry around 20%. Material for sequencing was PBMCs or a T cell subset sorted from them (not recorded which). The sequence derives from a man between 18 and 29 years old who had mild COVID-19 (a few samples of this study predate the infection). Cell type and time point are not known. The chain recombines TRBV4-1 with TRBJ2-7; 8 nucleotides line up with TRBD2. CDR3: CASSQATSGPFYEQYF. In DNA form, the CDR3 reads TGCGCCAGCAGCCAAGCCACTAGCGGACCCTTTTACGAGCAGTACTTC.